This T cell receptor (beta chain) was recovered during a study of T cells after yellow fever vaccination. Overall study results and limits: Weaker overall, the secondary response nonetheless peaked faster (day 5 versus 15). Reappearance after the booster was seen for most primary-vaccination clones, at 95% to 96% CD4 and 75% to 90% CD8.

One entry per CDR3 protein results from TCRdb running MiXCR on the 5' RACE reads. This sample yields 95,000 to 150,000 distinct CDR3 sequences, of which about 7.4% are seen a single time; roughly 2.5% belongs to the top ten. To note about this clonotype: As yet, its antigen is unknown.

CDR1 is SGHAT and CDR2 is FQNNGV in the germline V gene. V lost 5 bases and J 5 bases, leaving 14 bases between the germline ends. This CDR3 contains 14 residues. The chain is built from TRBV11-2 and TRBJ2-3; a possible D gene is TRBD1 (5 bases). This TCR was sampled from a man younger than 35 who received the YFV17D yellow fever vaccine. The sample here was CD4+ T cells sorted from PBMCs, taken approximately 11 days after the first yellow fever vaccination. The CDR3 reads CASSLNPRGDTQYF. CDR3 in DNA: TGTGCCAGCAGCCTCAATCCAAGGGGAGATACGCAGTATTTT.